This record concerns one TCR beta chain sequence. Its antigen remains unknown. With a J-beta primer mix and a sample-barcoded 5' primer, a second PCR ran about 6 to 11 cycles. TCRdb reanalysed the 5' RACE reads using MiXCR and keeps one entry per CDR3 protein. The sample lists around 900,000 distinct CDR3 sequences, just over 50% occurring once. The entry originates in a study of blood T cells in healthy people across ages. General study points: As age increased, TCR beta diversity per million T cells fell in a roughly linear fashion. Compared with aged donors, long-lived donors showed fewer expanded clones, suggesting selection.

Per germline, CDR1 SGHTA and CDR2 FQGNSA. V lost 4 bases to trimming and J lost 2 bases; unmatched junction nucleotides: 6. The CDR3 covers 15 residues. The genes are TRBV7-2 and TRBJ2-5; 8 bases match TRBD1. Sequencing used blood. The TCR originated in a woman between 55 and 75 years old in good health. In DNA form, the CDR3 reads TGTGCCAGCAGCTACGATGGGACAGGTCAAGAGACCCAGTACTTC. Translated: CASSYDGTGQETQYF.